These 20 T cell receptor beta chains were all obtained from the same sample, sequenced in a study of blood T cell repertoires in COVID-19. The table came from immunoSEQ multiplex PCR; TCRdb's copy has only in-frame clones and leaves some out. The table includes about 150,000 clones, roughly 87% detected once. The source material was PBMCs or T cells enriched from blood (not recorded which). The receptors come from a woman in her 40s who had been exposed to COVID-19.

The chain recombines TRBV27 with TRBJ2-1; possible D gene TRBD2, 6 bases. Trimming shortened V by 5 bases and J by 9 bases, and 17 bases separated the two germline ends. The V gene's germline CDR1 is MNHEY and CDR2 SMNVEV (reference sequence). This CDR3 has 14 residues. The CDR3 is CASSPWDLGGEQFF. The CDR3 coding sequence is TGTGCCAGCAGTCCATGGGACCTCGGGGGTGAGCAGTTCTTC.

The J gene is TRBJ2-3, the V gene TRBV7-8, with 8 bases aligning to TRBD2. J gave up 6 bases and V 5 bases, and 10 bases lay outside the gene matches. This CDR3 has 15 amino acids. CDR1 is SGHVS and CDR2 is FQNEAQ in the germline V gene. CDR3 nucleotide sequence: TGTGCCAGCAGCCTGCGCGCGGGGGGACCCGATACGCAGTATTTT. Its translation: CASSLRAGGPDTQYF.

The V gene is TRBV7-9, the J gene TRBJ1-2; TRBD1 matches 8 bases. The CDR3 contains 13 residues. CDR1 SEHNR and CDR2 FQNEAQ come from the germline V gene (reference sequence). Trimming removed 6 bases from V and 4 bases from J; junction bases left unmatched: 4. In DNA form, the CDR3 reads TGTGCCAGCAGTCGGGGGACAGGCTATGGCTACACCTTC. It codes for CASSRGTGYGYTF. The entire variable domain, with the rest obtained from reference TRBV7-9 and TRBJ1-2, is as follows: DTGVSQNPRHKITKRGQNVTFRCDPISEHNRLYWYRQTLGQGPEFLTYFQNEAQLEKSRLLSDRFSAERPKGSFSTLEIQRTEQGDSAMYLCASSRGTGYGYTFGSGTRLTVV.

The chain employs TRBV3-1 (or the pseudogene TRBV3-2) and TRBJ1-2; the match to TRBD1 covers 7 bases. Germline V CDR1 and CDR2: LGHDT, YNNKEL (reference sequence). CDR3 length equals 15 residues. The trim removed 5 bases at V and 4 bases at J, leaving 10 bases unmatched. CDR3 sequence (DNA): TGTGCCAGCAGCTATAGCGGACAGGCGATCTATGGCTACACCTTC. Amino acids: CASSYSGQAIYGYTF.

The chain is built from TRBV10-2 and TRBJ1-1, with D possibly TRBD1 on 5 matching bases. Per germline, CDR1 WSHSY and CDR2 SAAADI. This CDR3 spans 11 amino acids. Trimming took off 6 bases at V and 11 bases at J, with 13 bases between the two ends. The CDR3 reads CASRQAETAFF. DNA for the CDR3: TGCGCCAGCAGACAGGCAGAAACGGCTTTCTTT.

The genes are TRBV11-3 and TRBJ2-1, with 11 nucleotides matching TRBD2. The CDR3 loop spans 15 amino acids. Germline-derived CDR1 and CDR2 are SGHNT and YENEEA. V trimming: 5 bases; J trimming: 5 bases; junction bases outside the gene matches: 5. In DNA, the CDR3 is TGTGCCAGCAGCCGTGCACTAGCGGGGGACAATGAGCAGTTCTTC. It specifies CASSRALAGDNEQFF. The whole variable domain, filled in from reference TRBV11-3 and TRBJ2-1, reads EAGVVQSPRYKIIEKKQPVAFWCNPISGHNTLYWYLQNLGQGPELLIRYENEEAVDDSQLPKDRFSAERLKGVDSTLKIQPAELGDSAVYLCASSRALAGDNEQFFGPGTRLTVL.

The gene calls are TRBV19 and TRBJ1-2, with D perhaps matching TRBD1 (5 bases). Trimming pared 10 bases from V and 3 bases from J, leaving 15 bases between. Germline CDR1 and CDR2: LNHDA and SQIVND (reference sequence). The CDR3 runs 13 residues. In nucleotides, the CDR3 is TGTGCCACCCTGGGACGGGAGGACTATGGCTACACCTTC. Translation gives CATLGREDYGYTF.

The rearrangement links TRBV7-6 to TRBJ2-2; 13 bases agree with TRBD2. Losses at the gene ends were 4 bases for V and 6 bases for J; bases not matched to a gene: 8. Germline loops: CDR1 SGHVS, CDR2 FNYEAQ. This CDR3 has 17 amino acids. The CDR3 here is CASSSRFTSGGAGELFF. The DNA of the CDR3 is TGTGCCAGCAGCTCCCGGTTTACTAGCGGGGGGGCCGGGGAGCTGTTTTTT.

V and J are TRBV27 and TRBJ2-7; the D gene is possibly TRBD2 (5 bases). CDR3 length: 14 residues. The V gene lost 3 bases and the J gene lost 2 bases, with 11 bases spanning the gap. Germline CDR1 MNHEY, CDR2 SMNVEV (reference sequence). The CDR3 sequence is CASSLGEPPYEQYF. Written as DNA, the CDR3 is TGTGCCAGCAGTTTGGGAGAACCCCCCTACGAGCAGTACTTC.

CDR3 DNA sequence: TGTGCCAGCTCCTTCCAGGGCTCAGGAGAAGGAAACACCATATATTTT. Encoded protein: CASSFQGSGEGNTIYF. The V gene is TRBV18, the J gene TRBJ1-3, with D possibly matching TRBD1 (5 bases). The V end lost 6 bases, the J end lost 4 bases, and 19 bases lay between the germline ends. This CDR3 contains 16 residues. Germline values: CDR1 KGHSH, CDR2 LQKENI.

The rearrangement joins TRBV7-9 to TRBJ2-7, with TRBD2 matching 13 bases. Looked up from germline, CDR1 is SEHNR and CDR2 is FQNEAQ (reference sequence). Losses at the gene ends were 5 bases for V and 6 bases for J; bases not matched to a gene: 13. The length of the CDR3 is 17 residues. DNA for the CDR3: TGTGCCAGCAGCGGCGGACTAGCGGGAGCGTTTGGGGCCGAGCAGTACTTC. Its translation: CASSGGLAGAFGAEQYF.

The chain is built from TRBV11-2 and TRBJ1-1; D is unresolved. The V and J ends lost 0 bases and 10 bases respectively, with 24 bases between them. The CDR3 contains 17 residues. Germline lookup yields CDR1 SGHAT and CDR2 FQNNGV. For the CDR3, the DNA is TGTGCCAGCAGCTTAGATAGGAATTCAGTTCTCTCCCGGGGAGCTTTCTTT. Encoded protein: CASSLDRNSVLSRGAFF.

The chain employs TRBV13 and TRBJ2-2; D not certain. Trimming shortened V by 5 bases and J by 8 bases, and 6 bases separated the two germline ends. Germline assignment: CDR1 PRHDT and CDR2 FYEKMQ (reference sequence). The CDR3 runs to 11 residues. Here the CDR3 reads CASSLYGELFF. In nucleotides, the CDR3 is TGTGCCAGCAGCCTGTATGGGGAGCTGTTTTTT.

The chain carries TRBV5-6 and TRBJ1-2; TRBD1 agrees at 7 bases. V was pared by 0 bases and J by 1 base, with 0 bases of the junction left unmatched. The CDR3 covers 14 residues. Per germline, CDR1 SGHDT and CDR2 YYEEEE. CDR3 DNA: TGTGCCAGCAGCTTGGACAGGGGTAACTATGGCTACACCTTC. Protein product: CASSLDRGNYGYTF.

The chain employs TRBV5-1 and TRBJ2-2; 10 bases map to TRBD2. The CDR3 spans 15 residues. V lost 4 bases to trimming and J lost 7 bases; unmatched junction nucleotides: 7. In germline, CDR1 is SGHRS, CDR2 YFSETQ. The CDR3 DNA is TGCGCCAGCAGCCCGGGACTAGCGCCGGACGGGGAGCTGTTTTTT. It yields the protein CASSPGLAPDGELFF.

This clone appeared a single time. CDR3 residues: CASSGTGGDEQYF. The CDR3, as DNA: TGTGCCAGCAGCGGGACAGGGGGGGACGAGCAGTACTTC. This chain links TRBV9 with TRBJ2-7; 10 positions match TRBD1. Per germline, CDR1 SGDLS and CDR2 YYNGEE. This CDR3 contains 13 residues. Trimming took 3 bases from V and 5 from J; bases not matched to a gene: 2.

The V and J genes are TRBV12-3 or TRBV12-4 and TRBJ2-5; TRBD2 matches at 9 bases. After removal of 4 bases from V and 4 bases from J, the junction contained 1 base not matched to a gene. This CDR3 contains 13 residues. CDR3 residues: CASSSAGGETQYF. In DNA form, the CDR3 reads TGTGCCAGCAGTTCAGCGGGAGGAGAGACCCAGTACTTC.

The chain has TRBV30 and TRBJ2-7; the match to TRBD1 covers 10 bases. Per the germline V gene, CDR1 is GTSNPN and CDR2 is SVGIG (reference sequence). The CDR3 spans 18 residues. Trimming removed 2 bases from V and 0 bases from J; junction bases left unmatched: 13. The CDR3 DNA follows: TGTGCCTGGAGTCTGGCGACAGGGGGCTGCCAACTCTCCTACGAGCAGTACTTC. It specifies CAWSLATGGCQLSYEQYF.

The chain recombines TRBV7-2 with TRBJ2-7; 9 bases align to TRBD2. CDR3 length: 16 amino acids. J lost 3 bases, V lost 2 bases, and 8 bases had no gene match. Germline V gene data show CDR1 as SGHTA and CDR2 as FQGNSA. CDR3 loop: CASSLIWGGRVYEQYF. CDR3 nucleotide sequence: TGTGCCAGCAGCTTAATTTGGGGCGGGAGGGTCTACGAGCAGTACTTC. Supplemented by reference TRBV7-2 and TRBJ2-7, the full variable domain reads GAGVSQSPSNKVTEKGKDVELRCDPISGHTALYWYRQSLGQGLEFLIYFQGNSAPDKSGLPSDRFSAERTGGSVSTLTIQRTQQEDSAVYLCASSLIWGGRVYEQYFGPGTRLTVT.

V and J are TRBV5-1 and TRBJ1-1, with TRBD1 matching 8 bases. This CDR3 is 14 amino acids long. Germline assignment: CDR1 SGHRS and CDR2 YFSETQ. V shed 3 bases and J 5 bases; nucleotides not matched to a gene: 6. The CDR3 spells CASSSQGENTEAFF. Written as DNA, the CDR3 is TGCGCCAGCAGCTCACAGGGGGAGAATACTGAAGCTTTCTTT.